What follows are 9 T cell receptor beta chains derived from one specimen sequenced in a study of human T cells and chemical hapten exposure. Each CDR3 protein gets one entry after TCRdb re-called the RACE reads with MiXCR. The sample contains approximately 350,000 distinct CDR3 sequences, around 6% of which appear only once. The time point here: patch test 2, 6 weeks after DPC sensitization. Treatment here: therapeutic diphenylcyclopropenone sensitization with weekly scalp DPC. Source: whole blood, taken in connection with sensitization to the hapten diphenylcyclopropenone (DPC). Receptors originate from a woman between 18 and 29 years old with alopecia areata. Some clones in this sample may be carry-over from other donors' samples.

The chain employs TRBV6-5 and TRBJ2-6; D remains unclear. V lost 6 bases, J lost 0 bases, and 12 bases lay in between. Germline-derived CDR1 and CDR2 are MNHEY and SVGAGI. This CDR3 comprises 16 residues. The CDR3 spells CASSLSHFSGANVLTF. The CDR3 DNA is TGTGCCAGCAGCCTATCCCACTTCTCTGGGGCCAACGTCCTGACTTTC.

The CDR3 nucleotides are TGTGCCAGCAGCTTAGGGCGGGGAGGGAAAAACGAGCAGTACTTC. It specifies CASSLGRGGKNEQYF. The V and J genes are TRBV7-9 and TRBJ2-7; 7 nucleotides line up with TRBD2. The length of the CDR3 is 15 residues. V shed 1 base, J shed 5 bases, and the junction held 8 bases outside the gene matches. Germline CDR1 and CDR2: SEHNR and FQNEAQ (reference sequence). The full variable domain, in which reference TRBV7-9 and TRBJ2-7 provide the parts outside the CDR3, is DTGVSQNPRHKITKRGQNVTFRCDPISEHNRLYWYRQTLGQGPEFLTYFQNEAQLEKSRLLSDRFSAERPKGSFSTLEIQRTEQGDSAMYLCASSLGRGGKNEQYFGPGTRLTVT.

This clonotype was detected only a few times. A junction end diverges from the germline sequence, so it may reflect a read error. V gene TRBV7-2 combines with J gene TRBJ2-3; 11 bases agree with TRBD2. Germline CDR1 and CDR2: SGHTA and FQGNSA. The CDR3 is 14 amino acids. The CDR3 region has the DNA TGTGCCAGCAGCTTAACACTAGCGGGGGCCCCGGCGGATTTT. This sequence encodes CASSLTLAGAPADF.

The chain links TRBV6-2 or TRBV6-3 to TRBJ2-1, with TRBD1 identical over 7 bases. Germline CDR1 and CDR2: MNHEY and SVGEGT. The CDR3 covers 17 residues. The V gene end was trimmed by 0 bases and the J gene end by 5 bases; junction bases not matched to a gene: 10. CDR3 nucleotides: TGTGCCAGCAGTTACTCGGAGACAGGGCAGTACAACAATGAGCAGTTCTTC. Residues: CASSYSETGQYNNEQFF.

This clonotype has a count of ten or more. The V and J genes are TRBV25-1 and TRBJ1-4; D perhaps matches TRBD1 (5 bases). The V gene's germline CDR1 is MGHDK and CDR2 SYGVNS. The CDR3 totals 16 residues. Trimming pared 6 bases from V and 0 bases from J, leaving 14 bases between. CDR3 in amino acids: CASSPRAGTTNEKLFF. CDR3 nucleotides: TGTGCCAGCAGCCCCAGGGCAGGGACAACTAATGAAAAACTGTTTTTT.

This clonotype has a count of ten or more. V usage is TRBV28 and J usage is TRBJ2-7; 9 bases are a match to TRBD2. The germline V gene encodes CDR1 MDHEN and CDR2 SYDVKM. The CDR3 runs to 16 residues. V gave up 5 bases and J gave up 2 bases; unmatched junction bases: 10. The CDR3 here is CASSPSGGTPPYEQYF. Here the CDR3 DNA reads TGTGCCAGCAGTCCGAGCGGGGGGACGCCGCCCTACGAGCAGTACTTC.

This clonotype has only one observation. V is TRBV7-3 and J is TRBJ2-3; possibly TRBD1 for D (6 bases). CDR3 length equals 15 residues. CDR1 SGHTA and CDR2 FQGTGA come from the germline V gene. The germline V and J ends were trimmed by 2 bases and 7 bases, with 16 bases remaining between them. CDR3 protein: CASSLSSVGANTQYF. As DNA, the CDR3 is TGTGCCAGCAGCTTATCGAGCGTGGGGGCAAATACGCAGTATTTT.

V and J are TRBV6-4 and TRBJ2-3, with 11 bases lining up with TRBD2. Trimming at V came to 7 bases and at J to 9 bases, leaving 12 bases not matched to a gene. Germline CDR1 and CDR2: MRHNA and SNTAGT. The CDR3 length is 15 residues. CDR3 sequence reads: CASMANSGGAQTQYF. CDR3 nucleotide sequence: TGTGCCAGCATGGCGAATAGCGGGGGGGCCCAGACGCAGTATTTT.

This clonotype was observed many times. The rearrangement uses TRBV28 and TRBJ1-1, with a possible D match to TRBD1 (5 bases). V dropped 4 bases and J dropped 0 bases, with 15 bases sitting between them. CDR3 size: 16 residues. Germline loops: CDR1 MDHEN, CDR2 SYDVKM. CDR3 bases: TGTGCCAGCAGTTCGGGGACGGCTCCCCTGAACACTGAAGCTTTCTTT. Its translation is CASSSGTAPLNTEAFF.